A selection of T cell receptor beta chains follows, all from one sample in a study of vaccination effects on CD4 cells after COVID-19. The antigens for these receptors are not known. The method was immunoSEQ multiplex PCR; TCRdb's version includes in-frame clones alone and lacks a portion of them. The table includes 50,000 to 60,000 clones, 60% to 85% detected once. The sequencing used CD4+ T cells from PBMCs cultured without peptide, collected before COVID-19 vaccination. These receptors all come from a human donor who received a COVID-19 vaccine. The conserved cysteine and the conserved F or W are not part of the CDR3 here.

j_gene: TRBJ1-3; v_gene: TRBV11-2; CDR3aa: ASSGQGLSGNTIY
j_gene: TRBJ2-1; v_gene: TRBV18; CDR3aa: ASSPGTGANEQF
j_gene: TRBJ2-3; v_gene: TRBV5-1; CDR3aa: ASTWTSGTDTQY
j_gene: TRBJ2-2; v_gene: TRBV21-1; CDR3aa: ASPQGKELF
j_gene: TRBJ2-3; v_gene: TRBV15; CDR3aa: ATSRAVAGTDTQY
j_gene: TRBJ2-5; v_gene: TRBV29-1; CDR3aa: SVGFGNTGGETQY
j_gene: TRBJ2-5; v_gene: TRBV9; CDR3aa: ASSVGQGARIQETQY
j_gene: TRBJ1-4; v_gene: TRBV2; CDR3aa: ASTAESNEKLF
j_gene: TRBJ1-6; v_gene: TRBV4-1; CDR3aa: ASSQVDRDNSPLH
j_gene: TRBJ1-5; v_gene: TRBV7-2; CDR3aa: ASSADPSHQPQH
j_gene: TRBJ1-1; v_gene: TRBV12-3/TRBV12-4; CDR3aa: ASRDTGGTEAF
j_gene: TRBJ1-4; v_gene: TRBV7-2; CDR3aa: ASSRDRGHEKLF
j_gene: TRBJ2-3; v_gene: TRBV10-3; CDR3aa: AISEWAVGTDTQY
j_gene: TRBJ1-1; v_gene: TRBV5-1; CDR3aa: ASSFSGRDTEAF
j_gene: TRBJ2-1; v_gene: TRBV2; CDR3aa: ASFRTGGDNEQF
j_gene: TRBJ2-3; v_gene: TRBV18; CDR3aa: ASSPLAGGTDTQY
j_gene: TRBJ2-3; v_gene: TRBV5-6; CDR3aa: ASSAQTRTDTQY
j_gene: TRBJ1-2; v_gene: TRBV24-1; CDR3aa: ATSDPPGAEGYT
j_gene: TRBJ1-5; v_gene: TRBV5-6; CDR3aa: ASSSGFNQPQH
j_gene: TRBJ2-6; v_gene: TRBV24-1; CDR3aa: ATSDGLPGANVLT
j_gene: TRBJ2-5; v_gene: TRBV12-5; CDR3aa: ASGPGQGFRETQY
j_gene: TRBJ1-5; v_gene: TRBV27; CDR3aa: ASSLQGEEQPQH
j_gene: TRBJ2-5; v_gene: TRBV24-1; CDR3aa: ATSDPGTPIETQY
j_gene: TRBJ2-1; v_gene: TRBV2; CDR3aa: AGSSYNEQF
j_gene: TRBJ2-5; v_gene: TRBV18; CDR3aa: ASSPGTGPEETQY
j_gene: TRBJ2-5; v_gene: TRBV5-1; CDR3aa: ASSFSGKQETQY
j_gene: TRBJ2-2; v_gene: TRBV24-1; CDR3aa: ATSVGPVNTGELF
j_gene: TRBJ2-3; v_gene: TRBV5-8; CDR3aa: ASPASPLGGGTDTQY
j_gene: TRBJ1-3; v_gene: TRBV4-1; CDR3aa: ASSQEIQSGNTIY
j_gene: TRBJ2-4; v_gene: TRBV3-1/TRBV3-2; CDR3aa: ASSPALGILGKNIQY
j_gene: TRBJ2-4; v_gene: TRBV7-2; CDR3aa: ASVDMLSKNIQY
j_gene: TRBJ2-3; v_gene: TRBV10-1; CDR3aa: ASSRAYTDTQY
j_gene: TRBJ2-1; v_gene: TRBV5-1; CDR3aa: ASSGKYNEQF
j_gene: TRBJ1-3; v_gene: TRBV3-1/TRBV3-2; CDR3aa: ASKVGEGNTIY
j_gene: TRBJ1-2; v_gene: TRBV19; CDR3aa: ASSETGIKT
j_gene: TRBJ1-1; v_gene: TRBV5-1; CDR3aa: ASRRGDGVGTEAF
j_gene: TRBJ2-5; v_gene: TRBV18; CDR3aa: ASSPLTGSEGETQY
j_gene: TRBJ2-2; v_gene: TRBV19; CDR3aa: ASSTGQGITGELF
j_gene: TRBJ1-6; v_gene: TRBV9; CDR3aa: ASSATRGNSPLH
j_gene: TRBJ2-2; v_gene: TRBV11-3; CDR3aa: ASSWVRTGELF
j_gene: TRBJ1-5; v_gene: TRBV18; CDR3aa: ASSPQGSNQPQH